Listed below are T cell receptor beta chains from one sample, sequenced in a study of beta chain features in type 1 diabetes. Only in-frame clones appear in the TCRdb table, and some are missing; sequencing was by immunoSEQ multiplex PCR. This repertoire shows about 290,000 clones, about 7.8% found once; its top ten account for roughly 1%. Material: central memory CD4+ T cells from blood. These receptors came from a woman aged 18-30 years in good health. Both conserved end residues are part of each CDR3. The D gene is left open where the match is weak. Clone size is given for some rows only: seen once, a few or many times, or a class if the clone is expanded.

v_gene: TRBV11-2
j_gene: TRBJ2-5
d_gene: .
abundance: .
CDR3nt: TGTGCCAGCAGCTTCGGGAGCCAAGAGACCCAGTACTTC
CDR3aa: CASSFGSQETQYF

v_gene: TRBV6-1
j_gene: TRBJ1-5
d_gene: .
abundance: many
CDR3nt: TGTGCCAGCAGTGAAAGGGAGGATCAGCCCCAGCATTTT
CDR3aa: CASSEREDQPQHF

v_gene: TRBV7-6
j_gene: TRBJ2-5
d_gene: .
abundance: few
CDR3nt: TGTGCCAGCAGCTTCAAAGCAGGGTTGGAGACCCAGTACTTC
CDR3aa: CASSFKAGLETQYF

v_gene: TRBV7-2
j_gene: TRBJ2-5
d_gene: TRBD2
abundance: few
CDR3nt: TGTGCCAGCAGCTTAGGGGTAGCGGGGATCGGAGAGACCCAGTACTTC
CDR3aa: CASSLGVAGIGETQYF

v_gene: TRBV30
j_gene: TRBJ2-1
d_gene: TRBD2
abundance: once
CDR3nt: TGTGCCCATGGAACGGGAGGGATCTACAATGAGCAGTTCTTC
CDR3aa: CAHGTGGIYNEQFF

v_gene: TRBV7-2
j_gene: TRBJ1-2
d_gene: .
abundance: once
CDR3nt: TGTGCCAGCAGCCCCCAGGGGATTCGATATGGCTACACCTTC
CDR3aa: CASSPQGIRYGYTF

v_gene: TRBV5-1
j_gene: TRBJ2-6
d_gene: TRBD1
abundance: many
CDR3nt: TGCGCCAGCAGCCCCCTCGGACAGGGGGCTGTTGGGGCCAACGTCCTGACTTTC
CDR3aa: CASSPLGQGAVGANVLTF

v_gene: TRBV5-4
j_gene: TRBJ1-2
d_gene: TRBD1
abundance: .
CDR3nt: TGTGCCAGCAGCTTAATACAGGGGGGAAACTATGGCTACACCTTC
CDR3aa: CASSLIQGGNYGYTF

v_gene: TRBV11-1
j_gene: TRBJ2-1
d_gene: .
abundance: .
CDR3nt: TGTGCCAGCAGCTTAGCTAGGAGACAAAATGAGCAGTTCTTC
CDR3aa: CASSLARRQNEQFF

v_gene: TRBV7-9
j_gene: TRBJ2-1
d_gene: .
abundance: few
CDR3nt: TGTGCCGTTGAGGGGAGCTCCTACAATGAGCAGTTCTTC
CDR3aa: CAVEGSSYNEQFF

v_gene: TRBV19
j_gene: TRBJ2-3
d_gene: TRBD2
abundance: .
CDR3nt: TGTGCCAGTAGCCACCCCACACAGGCCGGGGGGACAGATACGCAGTATTTT
CDR3aa: CASSHPTQAGGTDTQYF

v_gene: TRBV5-6
j_gene: TRBJ2-1
d_gene: .
abundance: .
CDR3nt: TGTGCCAGCAGGAACATCTGGGGTGAGCAGTTCTTC
CDR3aa: CASRNIWGEQFF

v_gene: TRBV20-1
j_gene: TRBJ2-3
d_gene: .
abundance: .
CDR3nt: TGCAGTGCTAGGCCCTCAGATACGCAGTATTTT
CDR3aa: CSARPSDTQYF

v_gene: TRBV7-8
j_gene: TRBJ1-1
d_gene: .
abundance: few
CDR3nt: TGTGCCAGCAGCTTACAACAGGCAGAAGCTTTCTTT
CDR3aa: CASSLQQAEAFF

v_gene: TRBV20-1
j_gene: TRBJ2-1
d_gene: .
abundance: few
CDR3nt: TGCAGTGCTAGAGAGGGGCCTTTGCAGTTCTTC
CDR3aa: CSAREGPLQFF

v_gene: TRBV5-1
j_gene: TRBJ2-7
d_gene: TRBD2
abundance: .
CDR3nt: TGCGCCAGCAGCTTGGGGACTAGCATCTACGAGCAGTACTTC
CDR3aa: CASSLGTSIYEQYF